Below, one TCR beta chain is given with its context. This specimen comes from a study of control samples from healthy donors and cancer patients. Using immunoSEQ multiplex PCR, the repertoire was profiled, and TCRdb retains in-frame clones only, with some absent. Among 100,000 to 150,000 clones listed, approximately 93% were seen once. Germline values: CDR1 SGHDN, CDR2 FVKESK. CDR3 length: 13 amino acids. With 4 bases removed from V and 5 bases from J, the gap between germline ends came to 11 bases. The receptor comes from a woman aged 18-29 years in good health. The chain carries TRBV14 and TRBJ1-1, with D hard to call. Sequences were obtained from blood. Written as DNA, the CDR3 is TGTGCCAGCAGCCTACAGCGAGGGACTGAAGCTTTCTTT. Translating gives CASSLQRGTEAFF. Full variable domain (missing parts from reference TRBV14 and TRBJ1-1): EAGVTQFPSHSVIEKGQTVTLRCDPISGHDNLYWYRRVMGKEIKFLLHFVKESKQDESGMPNNRFLAERTGGTYSTLKVQPAELEDSGVYFCASSLQRGTEAFFGQGTRLTVV.